One and the same sample provided the 32 T cell receptor beta chains below, sequenced in a study of cytomegalovirus exposure and HLA in healthy donors. Both 60 Vbeta primers and 13 Jbeta primers went into the PCR. Produced via immunoSEQ multiplex PCR; TCRdb's table is partial and in-frame only. The table lists around 130,000 clones, about two thirds of them singletons. Sequencing was performed on PBMCs. Receptor source: a middle-aged man in good health and CMV-seropositive.

The chain has TRBV6-5 and TRBJ2-7; 9 bases agree with TRBD1. Per the germline V gene, CDR1 is MNHEY and CDR2 is SVGAGI. The CDR3 spans 15 residues. V trimming: 5 bases; J trimming: 4 bases; junction bases outside the gene matches: 9. The chain's CDR3 is CASSRDTGGGYEQYF. CDR3 in DNA: TGTGCCAGCAGTCGGGACACAGGGGGCGGGTACGAGCAGTACTTC.

As for this clone: The junction departs from the called germline gene at one end, perhaps through a read error. V gene TRBV7-9 combines with J gene TRBJ1-1, with a weak D call TRBD1 (6 bases). Germline V gives CDR1 SEHNR, CDR2 FQNEAQ (reference sequence). The CDR3 loop spans 15 amino acids. The CDR3 bases are TGTTCCAGCAGCATCGAGACAGGATCTAACACTGAAGCTTTCTTT. This sequence encodes CSSSIETGSNTEAFF.

The rearrangement joins TRBV19 to TRBJ1-2, with unresolved D. Germline lookup yields CDR1 LNHDA and CDR2 SQIVND (reference sequence). The germline V and J ends were trimmed by 7 bases and 4 bases, with 19 bases remaining between them. This CDR3 has 15 residues. CDR3 in amino acids: CASNEWASPSYGYTF. CDR3 coding DNA: TGTGCCAGTAATGAGTGGGCCTCTCCTTCCTATGGCTACACCTTC.

This clone was picked up one time. This chain joins TRBV2 and TRBJ2-6, with a weak D call TRBD1 (6 bases). The CDR3 spans 17 residues. Germline CDR1 is SNHLY and CDR2 is FYNNEI. V was clipped by 2 bases and J by 3 bases, with 14 bases between them. DNA of the CDR3: TGTGCCAGCAGTGAATATGGGGGCAGAAATGGGGCCAACGTCCTGACTTTC. Translated, it gives CASSEYGGRNGANVLTF.

The chain links TRBV14 to TRBJ1-4, with D hard to call. Germline V CDR1 and CDR2: SGHDN, FVKESK. CDR3 length: 14 residues. Trimming left V 4 bases short and J 8 bases short, with 14 bases between. CDR3: CASSLGLPSEKLFF. CDR3 bases: TGTGCCAGCAGCCTCGGACTCCCGAGCGAAAAACTGTTTTTT.

The V gene is TRBV9, the J gene TRBJ2-3; the D gene is possibly TRBD2 (6 bases). Germline-derived CDR1 and CDR2 are SGDLS and YYNGEE. CDR3 length: 15 amino acids. Trimming stripped 2 bases from V and 2 bases from J, with 12 bases between. In DNA form, the CDR3 reads TGTGCCAGCAGCGTGGCGGTAGCGGTCACAGATACGCAGTATTTT. This encodes CASSVAVAVTDTQYF.

This clone appeared a few times. The chain uses TRBV5-4 and TRBJ2-6; tentatively, D is TRBD2 (6 bases). This CDR3 is built from 20 residues. V was clipped by 3 bases and J by 2 bases, with 24 bases between them. Germline CDR1 SGHNT, CDR2 YYREEE (reference sequence). The CDR3 protein is CASSSPGGSPKIPGANVLTF. DNA for the CDR3: TGTGCCAGCAGCTCACCAGGAGGGTCGCCTAAAATTCCTGGGGCCAACGTCCTGACTTTC.

The rearrangement links TRBV5-1 to TRBJ2-1; 14 nucleotides match TRBD2. J gave up 4 bases and V 3 bases, and 9 bases lay outside the gene matches. There are 18 residues in the CDR3. Per germline, CDR1 SGHRS and CDR2 YFSETQ. The CDR3 DNA is TGCGCCAGCAGCTCTGGACTAGCGGGGGGCATACGTTACAATGAGCAGTTCTTC. Translation gives CASSSGLAGGIRYNEQFF. The variable domain in full, completed from reference TRBV5-1 and TRBJ2-1, reads KAGVTQTPRYLIKTRGQQVTLSCSPISGHRSVSWYQQTPGQGLQFLFEYFSETQRNKGNFPGRFSGRQFSNSRSEMNVSTLELGDSALYLCASSSGLAGGIRYNEQFFGPGTRLTVL.

This clone has just a few counts. The chain is built from TRBV7-6 and TRBJ2-1, with 10 bases identical to TRBD2. CDR1 is SGHVS, CDR2 FNYEAQ, per germline. V was clipped by 1 base and J by 2 bases; unmatched bases: 14. This CDR3 is built from 20 residues. This CDR3 is CASSLEAAGSGRLAYNEQFF. The CDR3 DNA is TGTGCCAGCAGCTTAGAGGCGGCTGGTAGCGGGAGGTTAGCCTACAATGAGCAGTTCTTC.

The V and J genes are TRBV27 and TRBJ2-5; D may be TRBD1 (6 bases). The J call could be wrong; TRBJ2-7 is a better fit for the DNA end. CDR1 MNHEY and CDR2 SMNVEV come from the germline V gene (reference sequence). This CDR3 comprises 15 residues. Written as DNA, the CDR3 is TGTGCCAGCAGTCTCAGGGGACATTTCGTCCACGAGCAGTACTTC. Translation: CASSLRGHFVHEQYF.

This clone was recorded a few times. This rearrangement joins TRBV5-4 to TRBJ1-1, with unresolved D. CDR3 length equals 14 residues. Germline CDR1 SGHNT, CDR2 YYREEE (reference sequence). Trimming took 0 bases from V and 8 from J, leaving 14 bases between them. CDR3 residues: CASSLVGLGVEAFF. CDR3 DNA: TGTGCCAGCAGCTTGGTAGGTCTCGGGGTGGAAGCTTTCTTT.

J is TRBJ1-2 and V is TRBV4-1; 9 nucleotides match TRBD1. Germline CDR1 is MGHRA and CDR2 is YSYEKL. Unmatched junction bases numbered 9, after V lost 3 bases and J lost 4 bases. There are 16 residues in the CDR3. CDR3 coding DNA: TGCGCCAGCAGCCAGACCTGGGGACAGGGCGCCTATGGCTACACCTTC. Its translation: CASSQTWGQGAYGYTF.

The V gene is TRBV19, the J gene TRBJ1-5; 7 bases fit TRBD1. The CDR3 totals 13 residues. The germline gives CDR1 LNHDA, CDR2 SQIVND (reference sequence). Trimming took 6 bases from V and 3 from J; bases not matched to a gene: 2. This CDR3 reads CASSDRVNQPQHF. In DNA form, the CDR3 reads TGTGCCAGTAGCGACAGGGTCAATCAGCCCCAGCATTTT.

This chain connects TRBV28 to TRBJ1-3, with a tentative D call TRBD1 (5 bases). Germline CDR1 MDHEN, CDR2 SYDVKM. Between the trimmed V and J ends, which lost 4 bases and 4 bases, there was a span of 14 bases. The CDR3 has 15 amino acids. In DNA, the CDR3 is TGTGCCAGCAGTTCCAGGGTTTCCCGGGGAAACACCATATATTTT. This codes for CASSSRVSRGNTIYF.

This chain joins TRBV28 and TRBJ2-5; D is perhaps TRBD2 (7 bases). Germline CDR1 and CDR2: MDHEN and SYDVKM. V dropped 6 bases and J dropped 5 bases, with 16 bases sitting between them. CDR3 length: 14 amino acids. The CDR3 DNA reads TGTGCCAGCAGCCCCGGGGGGCCAATTGAGACCCAGTACTTC. Protein product: CASSPGGPIETQYF. Full variable domain (remainder filled in from reference TRBV28 and TRBJ2-5): DVKVTQSSRYLVKRTGEKVFLECVQDMDHENMFWYRQDPGLGLRLIYFSYDVKMKEKGDIPEGYSVSREKKERFSLILESASTNQTSMYLCASSPGGPIETQYFGPGTRLLVL.

This chain joins TRBV27 and TRBJ1-1; 7 bases line up with TRBD1. The CDR3 covers 15 residues. Trimming at V came to 5 bases and at J to 3 bases, leaving 9 bases not matched to a gene. Germline V CDR1 and CDR2: MNHEY, SMNVEV (reference sequence). The CDR3 sequence is CASSPHGTVDTEAFF. DNA of the CDR3: TGTGCCAGCAGTCCCCACGGGACAGTCGACACTGAAGCTTTCTTT.

The CDR3 is CASSQRTSSDEQYF. The CDR3, as DNA: TGTGCCAGCAGCCAGCGGACTAGTAGCGACGAGCAGTACTTC. The chain employs TRBV9 and TRBJ2-7; TRBD2 matches 7 bases. The CDR3 has 14 amino acids. The junction had 9 bases not matched to a gene; V was cut back by 4 bases and J by 5 bases. Germline V CDR1 and CDR2: SGDLS, YYNGEE.

The chain combines TRBV2 with TRBJ2-7; 9 bases fit TRBD2. With 4 bases clipped from V and 4 bases from J, the junction kept 8 bases outside the gene matches. There are 15 residues in the CDR3. Germline V gene data show CDR1 as SNHLY and CDR2 as FYNNEI. CDR3 in DNA: TGTGCCAGCAGTGGTTCCGGGACTAGCTTTTACGAGCAGTACTTC. This gives the protein CASSGSGTSFYEQYF.

The chain links TRBV6-5 to TRBJ1-2; TRBD1 aligns across 8 bases. CDR1 and CDR2 from the germline V gene are MNHEY and SVGAGI. The CDR3 is 14 amino acids. V lost 5 bases and J lost 10; bases outside the gene matches: 12. CDR3 amino acids: CASSLTGEVEYYTF. The CDR3 nucleotides read TGTGCCAGCAGTCTGACAGGGGAGGTAGAGTACTACACCTTC.

The chain carries TRBV5-3 and TRBJ1-1, with D perhaps matching TRBD1 (6 bases). TRBV5-3 is labeled an ORF, and its function is uncertain. V was trimmed by 3 bases and J by 7 bases, leaving 10 bases between them. The CDR3 consists of 12 residues. The DNA of the CDR3 is TGTGCCAGAAGCTCCCACAGGGTTGAAGCTTTCTTT. Its protein is CARSSHRVEAFF.

The chain recombines TRBV10-3 with TRBJ2-3, with D tentatively TRBD2 (6 bases). Looked up from germline, CDR1 is ENHRY and CDR2 is SYGVKD. Trimming stripped 4 bases from V and 1 base from J, with 24 bases between. The CDR3 is 19 amino acids. CDR3 nucleotides: TGTGCCATCAGTGGTCCGTCTTATGGCGGGGACTCCCGCACAGATACGCAGTATTTT. Its protein is CAISGPSYGGDSRTDTQYF.

V gene TRBV2 combines with J gene TRBJ2-7; perhaps TRBD2 as D (6 bases). V lost 8 bases and J 2 bases, leaving 16 bases between the germline ends. This CDR3 region has 14 residues. The germline gives CDR1 SNHLY, CDR2 FYNNEI. CDR3 nucleotides: TGTGCCAGCCTGAGTGGGGCGGGACCCTACGAGCAGTACTTC. Translating it yields CASLSGAGPYEQYF.

This sequence joins TRBV30 and TRBJ1-2; tentative D call: TRBD1 (6 bases). The V gene's germline CDR1 is GTSNPN and CDR2 SVGIG (reference sequence). Trimming took off 3 bases at V and 2 bases at J, with 13 bases between the two ends. The CDR3 spans 14 residues. The CDR3 here is CAWRGGPLNYGYTF. DNA of the CDR3: TGTGCCTGGAGAGGGGGACCGCTCAACTATGGCTACACCTTC.

This chain links TRBV25-1 with TRBJ1-5, with D perhaps TRBD1 (5 bases). Germline CDR1 reads MGHDK; CDR2 reads SYGVNS. V was cut by 2 bases and J by 5 bases, with 10 bases left in between. This CDR3 comprises 14 residues. The CDR3 reads CASSEVGLDQPQHF. As DNA, the CDR3 is TGTGCCAGCAGTGAAGTGGGGCTAGATCAGCCCCAGCATTTT.

This clone has more than one count but fewer than ten. The CDR3 reads CASSEGRITDTQYF. The CDR3 bases are TGTGCCAGCAGTGAGGGTAGGATCACAGATACGCAGTATTTT. The chain carries TRBV6-6 and TRBJ2-3, with D maybe TRBD2 (5 bases). The germline V and J ends were trimmed by 5 bases and 2 bases, with 11 bases remaining between them. Per germline, CDR1 MNHNY and CDR2 SVGAGI (reference sequence). This CDR3 has 14 amino acids.

The chain has TRBV25-1 and TRBJ2-7; 8 nucleotides line up with TRBD2. The ends lost 6 bases at V and 3 bases at J; junction bases unmatched: 4. In germline, CDR1 is MGHDK, CDR2 SYGVNS. The CDR3 has 13 amino acids. The CDR3 DNA reads TGTGCCAGCAGCGGGAGGGGACTCTACGAGCAGTACTTC. Amino acids: CASSGRGLYEQYF.

The chain carries TRBV29-1 and TRBJ1-1, with 8 bases aligning to TRBD1. Trimming at V came to 7 bases and at J to 0 bases, leaving 4 bases not matched to a gene. The CDR3 spans 13 residues. Germline V gene data show CDR1 as SQVTM and CDR2 as ANQGSEA. The CDR3 DNA reads TGCAGCGCCCGACAGGGGATGAACACTGAAGCTTTCTTT. Translated, it gives CSARQGMNTEAFF.

The table lists this clone with a few counts. The chain joins TRBV4-2 to TRBJ2-7, with 9 bases aligning to TRBD1. Germline V CDR1 and CDR2: LGHNA, YNFKEQ. This CDR3 is built from 17 residues. The junction had 8 bases not matched to a gene; V was cut back by 0 bases and J by 2 bases. The CDR3 sequence: CASSQDAEGTGTYEQYF. For the CDR3, the DNA is TGTGCCAGCAGCCAAGACGCCGAGGGGACAGGGACCTACGAGCAGTACTTC.

DNA for the CDR3: TGTGCCAGCAGTTTAGAGACAGGGGCCAATCAGCCCCAGCATTTT. Translated, it gives CASSLETGANQPQHF. The chain recombines TRBV28 with TRBJ1-5; 8 nucleotides match TRBD1. The length of the CDR3 is 15 residues. Germline CDR1 and CDR2: MDHEN and SYDVKM. V gave up 2 bases and J gave up 3 bases; unmatched junction bases: 3.

This chain joins TRBV7-6 and TRBJ1-3; 7 bases map to TRBD1. The CDR3 sequence is 15 residues long. Germline V gene lookup returns CDR1 SGHVS and CDR2 FNYEAQ. The junction had 4 bases not matched to a gene; V was cut back by 5 bases and J by 0 bases. The CDR3, as DNA: TGTGCCAGCAGCCCATGGACAGGCTCTGGAAACACCATATATTTT. Protein product: CASSPWTGSGNTIYF.

The chain combines TRBV6-5 with TRBJ2-2; 8 bases agree with TRBD1. V was pared by 4 bases and J by 8 bases, with 12 bases of the junction left unmatched. Germline V gene data show CDR1 as MNHEY and CDR2 as SVGAGI. This CDR3 comprises 16 residues. CDR3 bases: TGTGCCAGCAGTTCCAGAGGTGACAGGGGACAGGGGGAGCTGTTTTTT. Its protein product is CASSSRGDRGQGELFF.

V gene TRBV19 combines with J gene TRBJ1-2; D gene ambiguous. Germline V gene sequence: CDR1 LNHDA, CDR2 SQIVND (reference sequence). Trimming shortened V by 2 bases and J by 2 bases, and 15 bases separated the two germline ends. CDR3 length equals 16 residues. The CDR3 here is CASSIYNTAPNYGYTF. CDR3 DNA: TGTGCCAGTAGTATATATAACACCGCTCCAAACTATGGCTACACCTTC.